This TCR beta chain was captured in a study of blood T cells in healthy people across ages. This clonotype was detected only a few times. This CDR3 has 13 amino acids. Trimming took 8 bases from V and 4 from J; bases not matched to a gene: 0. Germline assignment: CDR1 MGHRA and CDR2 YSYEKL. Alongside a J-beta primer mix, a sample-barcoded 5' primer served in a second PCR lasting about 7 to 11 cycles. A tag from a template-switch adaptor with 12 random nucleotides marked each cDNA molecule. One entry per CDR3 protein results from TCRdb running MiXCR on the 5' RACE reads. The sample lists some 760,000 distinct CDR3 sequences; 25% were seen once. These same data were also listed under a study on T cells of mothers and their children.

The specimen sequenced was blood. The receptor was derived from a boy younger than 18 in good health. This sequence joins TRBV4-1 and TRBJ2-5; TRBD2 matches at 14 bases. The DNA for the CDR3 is TGCGCCAGCGGGACTAGCGGGGGAGAGACCCAGTACTTC. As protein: CASGTSGGETQYF.